Following are 17 T cell receptor beta chains from one sample sequenced in a study of CD8 T cells in ankylosing spondylitis. Whole-study findings and limits: There was a TCR beta motif, made of 7 or 8 highly homologous variants, that appeared characteristic of ankylosing spondylitis blood.

What these receptors recognize is not known. TCRdb reprocessed the 5' RACE reads with MiXCR, giving one entry per CDR3 protein. The table has about 330,000 distinct CDR3 sequences, 7.5% to 9% seen once. Sequences were obtained from blood, either unsorted or a sorted T cell fraction (not recorded which). The receptors derive from a male donor with ankylosing spondylitis.

Only a few counts were recorded for this clonotype. The V gene is TRBV12-3 or TRBV12-4, the J gene TRBJ2-1; TRBD1 matches 7 bases. The CDR3 has 12 residues. The ends lost 5 bases at V and 10 bases at J; junction bases unmatched: 5. CDR3 bases: TGTGCCAGCAGTCACCTGGACAGGGAGCAGTTCTTC. Translated: CASSHLDREQFF.

The chain employs TRBV5-1 and TRBJ2-2, with no clear D. CDR3 length: 12 amino acids. Per the germline V gene, CDR1 is SGHRS and CDR2 is YFSETQ. Deletions cut 0 bases from V and 7 bases from J, with 4 bases between. CDR3 residues: CASSLGVGELFF. CDR3 sequence (DNA): TGCGCCAGCAGCTTGGGGGTCGGGGAGCTGTTTTTT.

This clonotype was found a few times. J is TRBJ2-1 and V is TRBV3-1; 14 bases align to TRBD2. The trim removed 4 bases at V and 3 bases at J, leaving 11 bases unmatched. CDR3 length: 19 amino acids. The germline gives CDR1 LGHDT, CDR2 YNNKEL (reference sequence). The CDR3 nucleotides are TGTGCCAGCAGCCTACCCGGGACTAGCGGGAGTCAGGGCTACAATGAGCAGTTCTTC. Translation: CASSLPGTSGSQGYNEQFF.

V is TRBV29-1 and J is TRBJ1-2; the D is unclear. Germline V gene sequence: CDR1 SQVTM, CDR2 ANQGSEA. CDR3 size: 10 residues. The V end lost 4 bases, the J end lost 7 bases, and 7 bases lay between the germline ends. The CDR3 coding sequence is TGCAGCGTTGGTCTCCCTGGCTACACCTTC. Residues: CSVGLPGYTF.

This clonotype was detected ten times or more. The rearrangement links TRBV2 to TRBJ2-1; the D is unclear. V lost 4 bases, J lost 6 bases, and 10 bases lay in between. This CDR3 is 13 amino acids long. Looked up from germline, CDR1 is SNHLY and CDR2 is FYNNEI. This chain's CDR3 is CASSVGYPNEQFF. In nucleotides, the CDR3 is TGTGCCAGCAGTGTGGGTTACCCCAATGAGCAGTTCTTC.

This clonotype was observed at least ten times. The chain couples TRBV5-1 to TRBJ2-2; 13 bases match TRBD2. The junction had 3 bases not matched to a gene; V was cut back by 3 bases and J by 4 bases. Germline V gives CDR1 SGHRS, CDR2 YFSETQ. The CDR3 is made up of 16 amino acids. The CDR3 is CASSWTSGSGTGELFF. As DNA, the CDR3 is TGCGCCAGCAGCTGGACTAGCGGGAGTGGCACCGGGGAGCTGTTTTTT.

The chain uses TRBV7-9 and TRBJ1-5; D unresolved. With 4 bases removed from V and 4 bases from J, the gap between germline ends came to 8 bases. The CDR3 spans 13 residues. Germline CDR1 SEHNR, CDR2 FQNEAQ (reference sequence). CDR3 protein: CASSSTANQPQHF. The CDR3 region has the DNA TGTGCCAGCAGCTCGACGGCAAATCAGCCCCAGCATTTT. The complete variable domain, with remaining parts taken from reference TRBV7-9 and TRBJ1-5, reads DTGVSQNPRHKITKRGQNVTFRCDPISEHNRLYWYRQTLGQGPEFLTYFQNEAQLEKSRLLSDRFSAERPKGSFSTLEIQRTEQGDSAMYLCASSSTANQPQHFGDGTRLSIL.

Comment on this clonotype: Being one base from a much bigger clone, this may be a read error. The chain links TRBV29-1 to TRBJ2-7; perhaps D is TRBD1 or TRBD2 (7 bases each). The CDR3 is 13 residues long. With 7 bases removed from V and 2 bases from J, the gap between germline ends came to 15 bases. CDR1 is SQVTM and CDR2 is ANQGSEA in the germline V gene. CDR3 amino acids: CSARAGGAYEQYF. The CDR3 DNA sequence: TGCAGCGCTAGGGCAGGGGGGGCCTACGAGCAGTACTTC.

At least ten counts were recorded for this clonotype. CDR3 amino acids: CASSKSMSTDTQYF. CDR3 in DNA: TGCGCCAGCAGCAAATCTATGAGCACAGATACGCAGTATTTT. This chain links TRBV5-1 with TRBJ2-3, with unresolved D. The V end lost 4 bases, the J end lost 0 bases, and 9 bases lay between the germline ends. The CDR3 is made up of 14 amino acids. Germline V gene sequence: CDR1 SGHRS, CDR2 YFSETQ.

At least ten counts were recorded for this clonotype. J is TRBJ2-7 and V is TRBV20-1, with D perhaps given as TRBD1 or TRBD2 (6 bases each). Germline CDR1 DFQATT, CDR2 SNEGSKA (reference sequence). CDR3 length: 13 amino acids. V lost 1 base to trimming and J lost 0 bases, with 7 bases between them. Written as DNA, the CDR3 is TGCAGTGCTAGAGGGGGGGCCTCCTACGAGCAGTACTTC. Amino acids: CSARGGASYEQYF.

V is TRBV12-3 or TRBV12-4 and J is TRBJ2-7, with D maybe TRBD1 (6 bases). Trimming pared 7 bases from V and 9 bases from J, leaving 16 bases between. This CDR3 spans 12 amino acids. CDR3 DNA: TGTGCCAGCACCGTCACAGGGTTGGTGCAGTACTTC. It yields the protein CASTVTGLVQYF.

This clonotype came up a few times. This chain links TRBV4-1 with TRBJ2-1; D remains ambiguous. The V end lost 0 bases, the J end lost 6 bases, and 12 bases lay between the germline ends. This CDR3 has 15 amino acids. Looked up from germline, CDR1 is MGHRA and CDR2 is YSYEKL. DNA of the CDR3: TGCGCCAGCAGCCAAGATATGCAGGTTTTCAATGAGCAGTTCTTC. This codes for CASSQDMQVFNEQFF.

This rearrangement joins TRBV5-1 to TRBJ2-1; no clear D gene. V was trimmed by 3 bases and J by 0 bases, leaving 13 bases between them. This CDR3 has 16 amino acids. The V gene's germline CDR1 is SGHRS and CDR2 YFSETQ. The CDR3 region is CASSYDLTSSYNEQFF. CDR3 nucleotide sequence: TGCGCCAGCAGCTATGACCTTACGAGCTCCTACAATGAGCAGTTCTTC.

This clonotype was found many times. This sequence joins TRBV29-1 and TRBJ2-3, with D possibly TRBD2 on 5 matching bases. The germline V gene encodes CDR1 SQVTM and CDR2 ANQGSEA. With 1 base removed from V and 0 bases from J, the gap between germline ends came to 8 bases. This CDR3 has 14 residues. In DNA form, the CDR3 reads TGCAGCGTTGAAGGAGGGCCTAGCACAGATACGCAGTATTTT. Its protein is CSVEGGPSTDTQYF.

There are a few counts of this clonotype. The chain is built from TRBV5-1 and TRBJ2-1; 9 nucleotides agree with TRBD2. The germline gives CDR1 SGHRS, CDR2 YFSETQ. The CDR3 loop spans 16 amino acids. After removal of 1 base from V and 1 base from J, the junction contained 3 bases not matched to a gene. The CDR3: CASSLRLAGSYNEQFF. The CDR3 coding sequence is TGCGCCAGCAGCTTGAGGCTAGCGGGATCCTACAATGAGCAGTTCTTC. Complete variable domain (other parts from reference TRBV5-1 and TRBJ2-1): KAGVTQTPRYLIKTRGQQVTLSCSPISGHRSVSWYQQTPGQGLQFLFEYFSETQRNKGNFPGRFSGRQFSNSRSEMNVSTLELGDSALYLCASSLRLAGSYNEQFFGPGTRLTVL.

The chain uses TRBV12-3 or TRBV12-4 and TRBJ2-1, with no clear D. The ends were cut back, 4 bases at V and 8 bases at J, with 18 bases in the middle. CDR3 size: 15 residues. CDR3 sequence reads: CASSSLSGVSDEQFF. The CDR3 bases are TGTGCCAGCAGTTCTCTAAGTGGAGTCAGCGATGAGCAGTTCTTC.

This clonotype was detected only a few times. The chain carries TRBV7-8 and TRBJ2-7, with 7 bases fitting TRBD1. V was pared by 5 bases and J by 5 bases, with 6 bases of the junction left unmatched. CDR1 SGHVS and CDR2 FQNEAQ come from the germline V gene. The CDR3 covers 13 residues. Here the CDR3 DNA reads TGTGCCAGCAGCCCTACAGGGGCCGACGAGCAGTACTTC. This codes for CASSPTGADEQYF.